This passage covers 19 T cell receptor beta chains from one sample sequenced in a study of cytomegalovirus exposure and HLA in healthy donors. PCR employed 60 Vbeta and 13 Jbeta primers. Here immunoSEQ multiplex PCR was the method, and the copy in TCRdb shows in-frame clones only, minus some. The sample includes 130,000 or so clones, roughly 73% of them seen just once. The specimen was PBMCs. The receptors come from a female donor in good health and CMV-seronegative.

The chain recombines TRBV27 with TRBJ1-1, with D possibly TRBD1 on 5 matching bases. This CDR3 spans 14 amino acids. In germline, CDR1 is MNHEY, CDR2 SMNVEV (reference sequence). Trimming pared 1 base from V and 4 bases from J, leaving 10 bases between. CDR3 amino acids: CASSLYSGATEAFF. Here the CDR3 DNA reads TGTGCCAGCAGTTTATATTCTGGGGCCACTGAAGCTTTCTTT.

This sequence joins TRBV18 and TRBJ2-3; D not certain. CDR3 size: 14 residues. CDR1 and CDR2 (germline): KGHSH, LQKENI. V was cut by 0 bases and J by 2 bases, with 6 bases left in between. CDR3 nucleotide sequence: TGTGCCAGCTCACCACCGGTGGCCACAGATACGCAGTATTTT. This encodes CASSPPVATDTQYF. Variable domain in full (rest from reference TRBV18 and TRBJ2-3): NAGVMQNPRHLVRRRGQEARLRCSPMKGHSHVYWYRQLPEEGLKFMVYLQKENIIDESGMPKERFSAEFPKEGPSILRIQQVVRGDSAAYFCASSPPVATDTQYFGPGTRLTVL.

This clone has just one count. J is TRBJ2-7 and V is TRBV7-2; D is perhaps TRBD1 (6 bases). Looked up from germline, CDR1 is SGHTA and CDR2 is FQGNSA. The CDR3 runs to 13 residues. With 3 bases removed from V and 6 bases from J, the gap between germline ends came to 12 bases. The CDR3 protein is CASSLHRVAEQYF. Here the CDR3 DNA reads TGTGCCAGCAGCTTGCACAGGGTAGCCGAGCAGTACTTC.

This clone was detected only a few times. CDR3 nucleotides: TGCGCCAGCAGCTTGGTAAACAGGGGGCGTAACTATGGCTACACCTTC. Encoded protein: CASSLVNRGRNYGYTF. V gene TRBV5-1 combines with J gene TRBJ1-2, with TRBD1 identical over 9 bases. V shed 0 bases and J 1 base; nucleotides not matched to a gene: 4. The CDR3 length is 16 residues. Germline CDR1 reads SGHRS; CDR2 reads YFSETQ.

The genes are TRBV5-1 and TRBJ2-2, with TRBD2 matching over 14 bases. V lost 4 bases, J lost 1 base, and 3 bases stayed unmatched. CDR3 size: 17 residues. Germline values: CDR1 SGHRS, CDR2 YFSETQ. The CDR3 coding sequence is TGCGCCAGCAGCCCGGGACTAGCGGGAGAGAACACCGGGGAGCTGTTTTTT. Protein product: CASSPGLAGENTGELFF.

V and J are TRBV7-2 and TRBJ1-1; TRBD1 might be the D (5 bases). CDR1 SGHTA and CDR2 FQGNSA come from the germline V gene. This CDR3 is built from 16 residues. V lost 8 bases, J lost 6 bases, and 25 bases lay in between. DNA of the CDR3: TGTGCCAGCCCTAGGAACCCAGGCAGGGCCTCATCTGAAGCTTTCTTT. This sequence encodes CASPRNPGRASSEAFF. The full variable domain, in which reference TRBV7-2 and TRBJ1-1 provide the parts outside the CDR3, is GAGVSQSPSNKVTEKGKDVELRCDPISGHTALYWYRQSLGQGLEFLIYFQGNSAPDKSGLPSDRFSAERTGGSVSTLTIQRTQQEDSAVYLCASPRNPGRASSEAFFGQGTRLTVV.

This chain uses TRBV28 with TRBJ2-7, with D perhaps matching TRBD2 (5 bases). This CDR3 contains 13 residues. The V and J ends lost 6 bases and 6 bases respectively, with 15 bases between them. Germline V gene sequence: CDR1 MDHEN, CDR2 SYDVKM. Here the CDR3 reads CASSRGHLGEQYF. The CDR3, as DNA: TGTGCCAGCAGCCGGGGTCACCTTGGCGAGCAGTACTTC.

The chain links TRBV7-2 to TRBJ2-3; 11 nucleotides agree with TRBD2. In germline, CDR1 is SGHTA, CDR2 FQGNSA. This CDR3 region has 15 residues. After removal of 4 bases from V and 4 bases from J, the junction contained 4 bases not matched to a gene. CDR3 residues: CASSSWTSGSDTQYF. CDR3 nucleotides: TGTGCCAGCAGCTCCTGGACTAGCGGGTCAGATACGCAGTATTTT.

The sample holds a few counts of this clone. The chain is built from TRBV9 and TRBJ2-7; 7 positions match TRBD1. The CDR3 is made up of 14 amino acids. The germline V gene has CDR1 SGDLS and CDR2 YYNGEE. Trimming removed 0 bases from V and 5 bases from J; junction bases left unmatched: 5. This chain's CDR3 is CASSVEGGRNEQYF. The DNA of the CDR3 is TGTGCCAGCAGCGTAGAAGGGGGCAGAAACGAGCAGTACTTC.

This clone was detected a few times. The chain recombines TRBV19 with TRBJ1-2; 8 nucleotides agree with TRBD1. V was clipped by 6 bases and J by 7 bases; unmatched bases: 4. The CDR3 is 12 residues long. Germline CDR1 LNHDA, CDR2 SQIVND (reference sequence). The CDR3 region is CASRGTGGGYTF. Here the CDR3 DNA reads TGTGCCAGTAGGGGGACAGGTGGTGGCTACACCTTC.

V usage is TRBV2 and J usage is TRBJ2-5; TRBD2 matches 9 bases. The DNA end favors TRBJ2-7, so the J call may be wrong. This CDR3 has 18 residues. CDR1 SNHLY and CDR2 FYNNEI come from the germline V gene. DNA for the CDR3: TGTGCCAGCAGTCTCAATTTGGGGCGGGAGGGCCTCTTCTACGAGCAGTACTTC. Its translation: CASSLNLGREGLFYEQYF.

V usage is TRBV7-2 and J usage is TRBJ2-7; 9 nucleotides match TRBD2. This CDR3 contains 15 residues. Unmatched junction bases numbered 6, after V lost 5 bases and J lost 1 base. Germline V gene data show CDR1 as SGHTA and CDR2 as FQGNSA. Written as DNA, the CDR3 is TGTGCCAGCAGCCTCCAAGCGGGAGGATCCTACGAGCAGTACTTC. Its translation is CASSLQAGGSYEQYF.

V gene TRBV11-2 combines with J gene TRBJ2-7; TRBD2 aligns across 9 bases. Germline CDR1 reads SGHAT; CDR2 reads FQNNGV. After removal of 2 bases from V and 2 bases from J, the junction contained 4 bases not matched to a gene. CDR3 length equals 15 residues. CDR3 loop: CASSLSLAGTYEQYF. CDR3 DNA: TGTGCCAGCAGCTTATCCCTAGCGGGAACCTACGAGCAGTACTTC.

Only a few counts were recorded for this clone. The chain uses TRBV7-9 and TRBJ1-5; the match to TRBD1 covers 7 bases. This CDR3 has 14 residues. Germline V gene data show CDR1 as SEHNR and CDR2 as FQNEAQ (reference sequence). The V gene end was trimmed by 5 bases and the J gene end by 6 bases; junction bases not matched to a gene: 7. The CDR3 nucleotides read TGTGCCAGCAGCACCACAGGGGAAGGTCAGCCCCAGCATTTT. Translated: CASSTTGEGQPQHF.

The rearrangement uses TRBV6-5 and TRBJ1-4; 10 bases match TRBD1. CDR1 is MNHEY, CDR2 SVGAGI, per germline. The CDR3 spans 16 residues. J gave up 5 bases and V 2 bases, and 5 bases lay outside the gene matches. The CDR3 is CASSYGGTGENEKLFF. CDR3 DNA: TGTGCCAGCAGTTACGGAGGGACAGGGGAAAATGAAAAACTGTTTTTT.

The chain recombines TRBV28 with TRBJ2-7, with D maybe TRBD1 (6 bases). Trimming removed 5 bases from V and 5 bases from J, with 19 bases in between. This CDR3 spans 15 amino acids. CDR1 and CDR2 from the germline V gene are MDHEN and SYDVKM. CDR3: CASSPRTVRVHEQYF. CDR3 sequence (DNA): TGTGCCAGCAGTCCCCGGACAGTTCGGGTCCACGAGCAGTACTTC.

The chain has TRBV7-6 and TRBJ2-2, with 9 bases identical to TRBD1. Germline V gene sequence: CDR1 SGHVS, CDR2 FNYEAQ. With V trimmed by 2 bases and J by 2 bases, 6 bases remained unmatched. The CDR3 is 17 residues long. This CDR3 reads CASSLTQGARNTGELFF. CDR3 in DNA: TGTGCCAGCAGCTTAACACAGGGGGCGCGTAACACCGGGGAGCTGTTTTTT. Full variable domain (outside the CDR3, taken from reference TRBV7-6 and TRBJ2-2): GAGVSQSPRYKVTKRGQDVALRCDPISGHVSLYWYRQALGQGPEFLTYFNYEAQQDKSGLPNDRFSAERPEGSISTLTIQRTEQRDSAMYRCASSLTQGARNTGELFFGEGSRLTVL.

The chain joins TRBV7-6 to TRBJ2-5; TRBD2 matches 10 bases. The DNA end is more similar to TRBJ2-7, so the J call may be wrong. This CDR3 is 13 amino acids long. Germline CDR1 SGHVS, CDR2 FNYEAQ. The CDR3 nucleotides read TGTGCCAGCAGCTCTAGCGGGAGCTACGAGCAGTACTTC. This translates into CASSSSGSYEQYF.

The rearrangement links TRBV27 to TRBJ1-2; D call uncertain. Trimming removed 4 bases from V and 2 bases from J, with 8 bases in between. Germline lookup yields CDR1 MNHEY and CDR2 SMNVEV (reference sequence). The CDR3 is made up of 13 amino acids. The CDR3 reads CASSSPGNYGYTF. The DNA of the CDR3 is TGTGCCAGCAGTTCCCCAGGAAACTATGGCTACACCTTC.